This TCR beta chain came from a study of response to subunit inactivated influenza vaccine. Whole-study results and caveats: The authors suggested that few new T cells are recruited per seasonal influenza vaccination.

To note about this clonotype: Its specificity is unknown.

TCRdb re-analysed the RT-PCR reads in MiXCR, keeping a single row per CDR3 protein. The profile covers hundreds of thousands of distinct CDR3 sequences, with around a sixth appearing a single time and 9.5% to 13% taken by the ten largest. The CDR3 contains 15 residues. Germline values: CDR1 SEHNR, CDR2 FQNEAQ (reference sequence). The J segment lost 5 bases and the V segment lost 5 bases, leaving 11 bases of the junction unmatched. This sample comprised PBMCs from blood, obtained roughly 5 days after vaccination. The receptor's source is a man aged 50 to 59 who received an inactivated influenza vaccine. The chain is built from TRBV7-9 and TRBJ2-5, with 7 bases that match TRBD2. CDR3 coding DNA: TGTGCCAGCAGCGTCCCGGGACTAAGGTTGGAGACCCAGTACTTC. It codes for CASSVPGLRLETQYF.